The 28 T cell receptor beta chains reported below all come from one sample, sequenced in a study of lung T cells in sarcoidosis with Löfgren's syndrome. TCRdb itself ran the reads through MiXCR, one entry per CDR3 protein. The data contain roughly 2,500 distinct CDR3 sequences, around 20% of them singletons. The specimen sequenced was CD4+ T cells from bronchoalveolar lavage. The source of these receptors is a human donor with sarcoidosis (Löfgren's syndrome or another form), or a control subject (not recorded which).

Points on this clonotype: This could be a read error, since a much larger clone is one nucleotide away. The CDR3 DNA follows: TGCAGCGCTGAAAGAGTTTCTGAGACCCAGTACTTC. It codes for CSAERVSETQYF. The rearrangement uses TRBV29-1 and TRBJ2-5; D call uncertain. The CDR3 has 12 amino acids. CDR1 and CDR2 from the germline V gene are SQVTM and ANQGSEA.

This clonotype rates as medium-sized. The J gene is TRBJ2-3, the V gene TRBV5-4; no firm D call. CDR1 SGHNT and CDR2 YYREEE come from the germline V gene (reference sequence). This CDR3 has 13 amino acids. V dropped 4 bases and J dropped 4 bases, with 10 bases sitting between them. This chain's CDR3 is CASSLNPADTQYF. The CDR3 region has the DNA TGTGCCAGCAGCCTGAACCCCGCAGATACGCAGTATTTT. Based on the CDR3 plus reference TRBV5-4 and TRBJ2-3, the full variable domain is ETGVTQSPTHLIKTRGQQVTLRCSSQSGHNTVSWYQQALGQGPQFIFQYYREEENGRGNFPPRFSGLQFPNYSSELNVNALELDDSALYLCASSLNPADTQYFGPGTRLTVL.

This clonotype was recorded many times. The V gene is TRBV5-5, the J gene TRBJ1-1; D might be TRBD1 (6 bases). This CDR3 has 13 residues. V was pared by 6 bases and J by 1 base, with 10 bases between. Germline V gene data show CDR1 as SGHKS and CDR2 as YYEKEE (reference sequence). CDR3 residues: CASTRTENTEAFF. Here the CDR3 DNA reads TGTGCCAGCACGCGGACAGAGAACACTGAAGCTTTCTTT.

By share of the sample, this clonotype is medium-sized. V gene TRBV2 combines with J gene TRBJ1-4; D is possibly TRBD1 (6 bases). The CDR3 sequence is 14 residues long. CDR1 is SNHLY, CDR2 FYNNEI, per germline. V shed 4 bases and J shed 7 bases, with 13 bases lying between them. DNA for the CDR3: TGTGCCAGCAGTGTATTGACAGGTCGTGAAAAACTGTTTTTT. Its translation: CASSVLTGREKLFF. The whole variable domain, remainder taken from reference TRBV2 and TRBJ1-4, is EPEVTQTPSHQVTQMGQEVILRCVPISNHLYFYWYRQILGQKVEFLVSFYNNEISEKSEIFDDQFSVERPDGSNFTLKIRSTKLEDSAMYFCASSVLTGREKLFFGSGTQLSVL.

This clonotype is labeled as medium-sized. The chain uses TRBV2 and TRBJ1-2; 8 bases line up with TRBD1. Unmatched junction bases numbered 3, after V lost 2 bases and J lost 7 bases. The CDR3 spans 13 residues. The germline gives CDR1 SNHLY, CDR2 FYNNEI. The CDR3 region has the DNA TGTGCCAGCAGTGAACAGGACAGGGCTGGCTACACCTTC. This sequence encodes CASSEQDRAGYTF.

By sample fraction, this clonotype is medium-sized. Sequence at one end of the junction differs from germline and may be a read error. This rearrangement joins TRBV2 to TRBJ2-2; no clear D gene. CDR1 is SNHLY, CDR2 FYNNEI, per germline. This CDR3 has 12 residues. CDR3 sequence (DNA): TGTGCCACCAGTCAGAACACCGGGGAGCTGTTTTTT. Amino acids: CATSQNTGELFF. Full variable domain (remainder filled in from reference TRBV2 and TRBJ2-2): EPEVTQTPSHQVTQMGQEVILRCVPISNHLYFYWYRQILGQKVEFLVSFYNNEISEKSEIFDDQFSVERPDGSNFTLKIRSTKLEDSAMYFCATSQNTGELFFGEGSRLTVL.

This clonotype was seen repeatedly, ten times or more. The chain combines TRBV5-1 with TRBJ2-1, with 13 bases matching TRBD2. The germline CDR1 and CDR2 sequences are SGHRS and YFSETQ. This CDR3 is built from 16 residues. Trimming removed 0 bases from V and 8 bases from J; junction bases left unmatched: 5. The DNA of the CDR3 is TGCGCCAGCAGCTTGGCGACTAGCGGGAGGTTCGATGAGCAGTTCTTC. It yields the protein CASSLATSGRFDEQFF.

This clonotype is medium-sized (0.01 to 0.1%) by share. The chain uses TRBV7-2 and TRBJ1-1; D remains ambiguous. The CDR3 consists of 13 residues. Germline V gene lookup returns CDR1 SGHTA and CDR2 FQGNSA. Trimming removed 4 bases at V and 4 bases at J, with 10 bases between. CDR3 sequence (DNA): TGTGCCAGCAGCTCCCATCGGGGCACTGAAGCTTTCTTT. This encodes CASSSHRGTEAFF.

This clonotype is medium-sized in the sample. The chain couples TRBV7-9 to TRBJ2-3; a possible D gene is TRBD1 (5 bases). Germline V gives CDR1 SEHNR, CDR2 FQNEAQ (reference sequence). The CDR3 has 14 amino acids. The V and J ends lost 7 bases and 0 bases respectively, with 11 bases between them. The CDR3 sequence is CASNLQESTDTQYF. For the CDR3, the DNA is TGTGCCAGCAACCTACAGGAGAGCACAGATACGCAGTATTTT.

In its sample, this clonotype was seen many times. The CDR3 coding sequence is TGCAGTGCTAGGGGGCGGGAACACACCTACGAGCAGTACTTC. Amino acid sequence: CSARGREHTYEQYF. This chain links TRBV20-1 with TRBJ2-7; perhaps TRBD2 as D (6 bases). CDR1 DFQATT and CDR2 SNEGSKA come from the germline V gene (reference sequence). The length of the CDR3 is 14 residues. The V end was cut by 3 bases, the J end by 2 bases, with 14 bases between.

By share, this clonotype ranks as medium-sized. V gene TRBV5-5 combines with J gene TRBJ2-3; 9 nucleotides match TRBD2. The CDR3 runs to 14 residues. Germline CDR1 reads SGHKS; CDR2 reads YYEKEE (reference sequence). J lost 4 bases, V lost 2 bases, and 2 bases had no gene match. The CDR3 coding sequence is TGTGCCAGCAGCTTAGCGGGAGGCTCAGATACGCAGTATTTT. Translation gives CASSLAGGSDTQYF.

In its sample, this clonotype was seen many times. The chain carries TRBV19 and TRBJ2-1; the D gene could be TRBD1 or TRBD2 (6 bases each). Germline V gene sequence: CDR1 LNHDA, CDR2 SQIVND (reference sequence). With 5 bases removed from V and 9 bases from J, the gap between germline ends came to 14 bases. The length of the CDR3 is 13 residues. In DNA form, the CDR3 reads TGTGCCAGTAGTTACTTCAGGGGAGGTGAGCAGTTCTTC. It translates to CASSYFRGGEQFF. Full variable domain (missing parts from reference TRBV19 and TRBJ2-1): DGGITQSPKYLFRKEGQNVTLSCEQNLNHDAMYWYRQDPGQGLRLIYYSQIVNDFQKGDIAEGYSVSREKKESFPLTVTSAQKNPTAFYLCASSYFRGGEQFFGPGTRLTVL.

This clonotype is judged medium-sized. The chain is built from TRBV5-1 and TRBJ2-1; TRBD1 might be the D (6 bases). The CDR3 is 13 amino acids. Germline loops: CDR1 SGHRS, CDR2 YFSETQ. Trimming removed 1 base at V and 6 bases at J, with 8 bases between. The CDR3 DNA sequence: TGCGCCAGCAGCTTGTCACAGGGCAATGAGCAGTTCTTC. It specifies CASSLSQGNEQFF.

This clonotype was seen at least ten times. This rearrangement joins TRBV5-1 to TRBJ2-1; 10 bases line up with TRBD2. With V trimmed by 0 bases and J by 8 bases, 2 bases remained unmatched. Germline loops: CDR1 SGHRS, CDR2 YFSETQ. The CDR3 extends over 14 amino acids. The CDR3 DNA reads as TGCGCCAGCAGCTTGGTCGGGACTAGCGATGAGCAGTTCTTC. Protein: CASSLVGTSDEQFF. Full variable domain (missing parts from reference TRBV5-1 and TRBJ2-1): KAGVTQTPRYLIKTRGQQVTLSCSPISGHRSVSWYQQTPGQGLQFLFEYFSETQRNKGNFPGRFSGRQFSNSRSEMNVSTLELGDSALYLCASSLVGTSDEQFFGPGTRLTVL.

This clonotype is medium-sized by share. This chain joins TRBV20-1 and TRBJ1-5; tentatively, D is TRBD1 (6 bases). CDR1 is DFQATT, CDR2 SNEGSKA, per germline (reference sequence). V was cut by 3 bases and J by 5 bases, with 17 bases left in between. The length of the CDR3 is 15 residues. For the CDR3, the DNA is TGCAGTGCTAGGCAGGGGAGTGTAGCGGATCAGCCCCAGCATTTT. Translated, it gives CSARQGSVADQPQHF.

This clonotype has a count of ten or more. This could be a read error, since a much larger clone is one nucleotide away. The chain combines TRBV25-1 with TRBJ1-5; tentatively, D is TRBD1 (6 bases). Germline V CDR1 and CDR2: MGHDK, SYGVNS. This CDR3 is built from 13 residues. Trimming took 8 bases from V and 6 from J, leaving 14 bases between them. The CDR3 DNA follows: TGTGCCAGCTCGGACAGTAACGGTCAGCCCCAGCATTTT. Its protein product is CASSDSNGQPQHF.

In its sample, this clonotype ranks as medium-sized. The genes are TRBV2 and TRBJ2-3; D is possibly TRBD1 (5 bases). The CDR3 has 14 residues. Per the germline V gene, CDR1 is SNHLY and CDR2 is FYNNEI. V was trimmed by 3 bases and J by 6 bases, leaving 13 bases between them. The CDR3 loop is CASSEQGPSDTQYF. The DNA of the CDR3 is TGTGCCAGCAGTGAGCAGGGCCCGTCCGATACGCAGTATTTT.

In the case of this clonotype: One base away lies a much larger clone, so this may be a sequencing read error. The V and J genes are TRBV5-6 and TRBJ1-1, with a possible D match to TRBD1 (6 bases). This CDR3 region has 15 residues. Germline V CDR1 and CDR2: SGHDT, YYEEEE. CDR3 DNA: TGTGCCAGCAGGTACCGGGGGGCGCGGGGCACTGAAGCTCTCTTT. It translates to CASRYRGARGTEALF.

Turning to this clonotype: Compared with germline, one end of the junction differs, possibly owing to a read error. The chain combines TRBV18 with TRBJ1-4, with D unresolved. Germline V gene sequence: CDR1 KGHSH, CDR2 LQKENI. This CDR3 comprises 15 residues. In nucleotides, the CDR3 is TGCGCCAGCTCACTATGTCCGGCGGTGGATGAAAAACTGTTTTTT. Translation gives CASSLCPAVDEKLFF.

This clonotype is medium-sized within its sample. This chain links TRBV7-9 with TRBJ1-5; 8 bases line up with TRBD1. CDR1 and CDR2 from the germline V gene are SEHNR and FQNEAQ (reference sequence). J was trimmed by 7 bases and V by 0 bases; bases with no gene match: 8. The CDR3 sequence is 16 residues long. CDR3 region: CASSLARAGGEQPQHF. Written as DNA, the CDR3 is TGTGCCAGCAGCTTAGCGCGGGCAGGGGGCGAGCAGCCCCAGCATTTT.

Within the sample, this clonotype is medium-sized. This chain's CDR3 is CASSRTEISGNTIYF. In DNA, the CDR3 is TGTGCCAGCTCCAGGACGGAAATCTCTGGAAACACCATATATTTT. This chain connects TRBV6-1 to TRBJ1-3; D unclear. CDR1 and CDR2 (germline): MNHNS, SASEGT. The V gene lost 8 bases and the J gene lost 0 bases, with 14 bases spanning the gap. The CDR3 consists of 15 residues.

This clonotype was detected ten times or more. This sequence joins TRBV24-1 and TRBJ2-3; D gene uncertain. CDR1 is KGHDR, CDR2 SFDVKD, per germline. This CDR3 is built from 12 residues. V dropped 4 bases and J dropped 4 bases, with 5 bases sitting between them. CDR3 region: CATSEVSDTQYF. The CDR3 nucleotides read TGTGCCACCAGTGAGGTTTCAGATACGCAGTATTTT.

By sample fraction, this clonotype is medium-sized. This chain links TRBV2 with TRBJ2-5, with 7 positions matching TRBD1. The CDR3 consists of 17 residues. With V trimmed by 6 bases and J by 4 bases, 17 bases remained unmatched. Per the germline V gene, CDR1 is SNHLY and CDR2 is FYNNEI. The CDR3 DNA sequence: TGTGCCAGCAGGAGAGCTCCGGGACAGAATTTTAGAGAGACCCAGTACTTC. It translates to CASRRAPGQNFRETQYF.

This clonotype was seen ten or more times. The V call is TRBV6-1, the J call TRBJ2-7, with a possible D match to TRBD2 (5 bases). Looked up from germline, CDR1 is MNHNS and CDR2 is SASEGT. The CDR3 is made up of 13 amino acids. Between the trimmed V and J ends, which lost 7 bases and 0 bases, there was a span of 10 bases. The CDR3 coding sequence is TGTGCCAGCAAGCAGCGGAACTCCTACGAGCAGTACTTC. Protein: CASKQRNSYEQYF.

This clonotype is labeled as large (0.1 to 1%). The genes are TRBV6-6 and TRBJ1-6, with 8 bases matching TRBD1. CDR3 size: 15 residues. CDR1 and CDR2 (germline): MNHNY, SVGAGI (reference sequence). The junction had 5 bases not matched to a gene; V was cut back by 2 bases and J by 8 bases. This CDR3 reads CASSYTTGDDSPLHF. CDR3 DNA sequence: TGTGCCAGCAGTTACACGACAGGGGACGATTCACCCCTCCACTTT.

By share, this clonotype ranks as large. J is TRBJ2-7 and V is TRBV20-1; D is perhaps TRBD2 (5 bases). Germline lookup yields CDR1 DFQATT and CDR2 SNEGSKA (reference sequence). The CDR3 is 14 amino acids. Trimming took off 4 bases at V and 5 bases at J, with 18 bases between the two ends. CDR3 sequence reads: CSATPPSGGDEQYF. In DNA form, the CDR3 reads TGCAGTGCTACCCCCCCCAGCGGTGGCGACGAGCAGTACTTC.

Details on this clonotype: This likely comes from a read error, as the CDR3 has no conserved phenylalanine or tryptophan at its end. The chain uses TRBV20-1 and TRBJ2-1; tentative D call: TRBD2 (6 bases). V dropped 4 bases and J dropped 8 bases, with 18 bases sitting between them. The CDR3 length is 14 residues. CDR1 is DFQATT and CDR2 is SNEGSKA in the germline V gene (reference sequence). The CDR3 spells CSAIPSERRDEQFL. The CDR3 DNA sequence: TGCAGTGCTATTCCTAGCGAGAGGAGAGATGAGCAGTTCCTC.

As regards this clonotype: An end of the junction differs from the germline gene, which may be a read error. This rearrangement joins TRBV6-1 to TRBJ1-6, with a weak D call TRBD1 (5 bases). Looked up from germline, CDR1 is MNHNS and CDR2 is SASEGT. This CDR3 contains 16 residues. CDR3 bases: TGTGCCAGCAGTGAAGCTGCGGGACGAGATAATTTACCCCTCCACTTT. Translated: CASSEAAGRDNLPLHF.